Listed below are T cell receptor beta chains from one sample, sequenced in a study of breast tumors, draining lymph nodes, adjacent tissues. One entry per CDR3 protein, called by TCRdb with MiXCR from the multiplex PCR reads. The sample carries 130,000 or so distinct CDR3 sequences, about 30% recorded once. Material: axillary lymph node tissue. All receptors come from a female donor with breast cancer. Some clones in this sample may be carry-over from other donors' samples. CDR3s include the opening cysteine and the closing phenylalanine or tryptophan. A D gene is named only where the DNA matches it firmly. Some rows mark clone size as missing; the rest say once, few, many or name a class of expanded clone.

J gene: TRBJ1-2
CDR3 length: 15
D gene: TRBD1
V gene: TRBV29-1
clone size: medium-sized
CDR3 protein: CSVEGQGFANYGYTF
CDR3 DNA: TGCAGCGTTGAAGGACAGGGGTTTGCCAACTATGGCTACACCTTC

J gene: TRBJ2-5
CDR3 length: 13
D gene: .
V gene: TRBV20-1
clone size: once
CDR3 protein: CSASPRGGETQYF
CDR3 DNA: TGCAGTGCTAGCCCCCGAGGCGGAGAGACCCAGTACTTC

J gene: TRBJ2-1
CDR3 length: 12
D gene: .
V gene: TRBV7-2
clone size: .
CDR3 protein: CASSPSWNEQFF
CDR3 DNA: TGCGCCAGCAGTCCTTCCTGGAATGAGCAGTTCTTC

J gene: TRBJ2-2
CDR3 length: 17
D gene: TRBD1
V gene: TRBV24-1
clone size: many
CDR3 protein: CATSDTGTGVGTGELFF
CDR3 DNA: TGTGCCACCAGTGATACCGGGACAGGGGTCGGCACCGGGGAGCTGTTTTTT

J gene: TRBJ2-1
CDR3 length: 15
D gene: .
V gene: TRBV27
clone size: .
CDR3 protein: CASSLRLDAYNEQFF
CDR3 DNA: TGTGCCAGCAGTTTACGGCTAGATGCCTACAATGAGCAGTTCTTC

J gene: TRBJ2-3
CDR3 length: 15
D gene: TRBD2
V gene: TRBV5-5
clone size: .
CDR3 protein: CASSTGLASTDTQYF
CDR3 DNA: TGTGCCAGCAGCACCGGACTAGCGAGCACAGATACGCAGTATTTT

J gene: TRBJ1-6
CDR3 length: 14
D gene: .
V gene: TRBV24-1
clone size: many
CDR3 protein: CATSESRDNSPLHF
CDR3 DNA: TGTGCCACCAGTGAATCCCGGGATAATTCACCCCTCCACTTT

J gene: TRBJ2-5
CDR3 length: 17
D gene: .
V gene: TRBV15
clone size: many
CDR3 protein: CATSRDPPGGLQETQYF
CDR3 DNA: TGTGCCACCAGCAGAGATCCCCCGGGGGGCCTCCAAGAGACCCAGTACTTC

J gene: TRBJ2-5
CDR3 length: 12
D gene: .
V gene: TRBV29-1
clone size: many
CDR3 protein: CSGRLDQETQYF
CDR3 DNA: TGCAGCGGTAGACTAGACCAAGAGACCCAGTACTTC

J gene: TRBJ1-1
CDR3 length: 15
D gene: .
V gene: TRBV19
clone size: few
CDR3 protein: CASSIERGPNTEAFF
CDR3 DNA: TGTGCCAGTAGTATAGAAAGGGGACCGAACACTGAAGCTTTCTTT

J gene: TRBJ1-6
CDR3 length: 15
D gene: .
V gene: TRBV14
clone size: many
CDR3 protein: CASSQVRGGDSPLHF
CDR3 DNA: TGTGCCAGCAGCCAAGTCCGGGGGGGGGATTCACCCCTCCACTTT

J gene: TRBJ2-7
CDR3 length: 14
D gene: .
V gene: TRBV9
clone size: .
CDR3 protein: CANSVEAVPYEQSF
CDR3 DNA: TGTGCCAACAGCGTAGAGGCGGTTCCCTACGAGCAGTCCTTC

J gene: TRBJ2-5
CDR3 length: 15
D gene: TRBD2
V gene: TRBV7-3
clone size: once
CDR3 protein: CASSQTGTSHETQYF
CDR3 DNA: TGTGCCAGCAGCCAAACCGGGACTAGTCACGAGACCCAGTACTTC

J gene: TRBJ1-6
CDR3 length: 14
D gene: .
V gene: TRBV18
clone size: many
CDR3 protein: CASSLDSTNSPLHF
CDR3 DNA: TGTGCCAGCTCCCTGGACAGTACCAATTCACCCCTCCACTTT

J gene: TRBJ2-5
CDR3 length: 14
D gene: TRBD2
V gene: TRBV3-1
clone size: .
CDR3 protein: CASRQDSHLTSLDF
CDR3 DNA: TGTGCCAGCAGGCAAGATTCGCACCTGACTAGCCTTGACTTC

J gene: TRBJ2-3
CDR3 length: 16
D gene: TRBD1
V gene: TRBV30
clone size: .
CDR3 protein: CAWFSRDRIYTDTQYF
CDR3 DNA: TGTGCCTGGTTTTCCCGGGACAGGATTTACACAGATACGCAGTATTTT

J gene: TRBJ1-5
CDR3 length: 15
D gene: TRBD1
V gene: TRBV5-1
clone size: many
CDR3 protein: CASSPGTGSNQPQHF
CDR3 DNA: TGCGCCAGCAGCCCCGGGACAGGGAGCAATCAGCCCCAGCATTTT

J gene: TRBJ1-5
CDR3 length: 15
D gene: .
V gene: TRBV24-1
clone size: .
CDR3 protein: CATSAGGGGNQPQHF
CDR3 DNA: TGTGCCACCAGTGCTGGCGGGGGAGGCAATCAGCCCCAGCATTTT

J gene: TRBJ2-5
CDR3 length: 19
D gene: TRBD2
V gene: TRBV9
clone size: .
CDR3 protein: CASSPQGLAGGLFRETQYF
CDR3 DNA: TGTGCCAGCAGCCCACAGGGACTAGCGGGGGGGCTTTTTCGAGAGACCCAGTACTTC

J gene: TRBJ2-7
CDR3 length: 14
D gene: .
V gene: TRBV12-3/TRBV12-4
clone size: .
CDR3 protein: CASSFARTGAEQYF
CDR3 DNA: TGTGCCAGCAGTTTCGCGCGTACCGGGGCCGAGCAGTACTTC

J gene: TRBJ1-2
CDR3 length: 16
D gene: .
V gene: TRBV9
clone size: .
CDR3 protein: CASSVEAVDGSYGYTF
CDR3 DNA: TGTGCCAGCAGCGTAGAGGCAGTGGACGGATCCTATGGCTACACCTTC

J gene: TRBJ1-5
CDR3 length: 14
D gene: .
V gene: TRBV6-1
clone size: many
CDR3 protein: CASSGDRFNQPQHF
CDR3 DNA: TGTGCCAGCAGTGGCGACAGGTTCAATCAGCCCCAGCATTTT

J gene: TRBJ2-5
CDR3 length: 16
D gene: TRBD2
V gene: TRBV20-1
clone size: many
CDR3 protein: CSASKGVAGAQETQYF
CDR3 DNA: TGCAGTGCTAGTAAGGGCGTAGCGGGGGCTCAAGAGACCCAGTACTTC

J gene: TRBJ1-6
CDR3 length: 17
D gene: .
V gene: TRBV7-2
clone size: .
CDR3 protein: CASSLGGGGSCNPPLHF
CDR3 DNA: TGTGCCAGCAGCTTAGGGGGTGGGGGATCCTGTAATCCACCCCTCCACTTT

J gene: TRBJ2-6
CDR3 length: 12
D gene: .
V gene: TRBV20-1
clone size: .
CDR3 protein: CSARTGGNVLTF
CDR3 DNA: TGCAGTGCTAGGACTGGGGGTAACGTCCTGACTTTC

J gene: TRBJ1-5
CDR3 length: 16
D gene: .
V gene: TRBV18
clone size: many
CDR3 protein: CASSPAGAATNQPQHF
CDR3 DNA: TGTGCCAGCTCACCTGCTGGGGCAGCTACTAATCAGCCCCAGCATTTT

J gene: TRBJ1-4
CDR3 length: 13
D gene: .
V gene: TRBV7-8
clone size: .
CDR3 protein: CASSIQGGEKLFF
CDR3 DNA: TGTGCCAGCAGCATACAGGGTGGCGAAAAACTGTTTTTT

J gene: TRBJ2-3
CDR3 length: 15
D gene: TRBD2
V gene: TRBV7-2
clone size: many
CDR3 protein: CASSLSLAGADTQYF
CDR3 DNA: TGTGCCAGCAGCCTCTCACTAGCGGGGGCAGATACGCAGTATTTT

J gene: TRBJ2-5
CDR3 length: 13
D gene: .
V gene: TRBV7-2
clone size: .
CDR3 protein: CASSLEGGGTQYF
CDR3 DNA: TGTGCCAGCAGCTTAGAGGGGGGTGGGACCCAGTACTTC

J gene: TRBJ1-2
CDR3 length: 20
D gene: .
V gene: TRBV6-4
clone size: .
CDR3 protein: CASPPSLSEHRADSNYGYTF
CDR3 DNA: TGTGCCAGCCCACCCAGCCTATCGGAGCATCGGGCAGATTCTAACTACGGCTACACCTTC

J gene: TRBJ2-2
CDR3 length: 15
D gene: .
V gene: TRBV12-3/TRBV12-4
clone size: .
CDR3 protein: CASGGTGLHTGELFF
CDR3 DNA: TGTGCCAGCGGCGGCACCGGATTACACACCGGGGAGCTGTTTTTT

J gene: TRBJ1-4
CDR3 length: 17
D gene: TRBD1
V gene: TRBV7-9
clone size: few
CDR3 protein: CASSLWDRGRGNEKLFF
CDR3 DNA: TGTGCCAGCAGCTTATGGGACAGGGGGCGCGGGAATGAAAAACTGTTTTTT

J gene: TRBJ1-1
CDR3 length: 15
D gene: TRBD1
V gene: TRBV18
clone size: .
CDR3 protein: CASSPGTGAYTEAFF
CDR3 DNA: TGTGCCAGCTCACCAGGTACAGGGGCGTACACTGAAGCTTTCTTT

J gene: TRBJ1-2
CDR3 length: 15
D gene: TRBD1
V gene: TRBV4-1
clone size: many
CDR3 protein: CASSQVGTGGAGYTF
CDR3 DNA: TGCGCCAGCAGCCAAGTCGGGACAGGGGGCGCGGGCTACACCTTC

J gene: TRBJ1-2
CDR3 length: 15
D gene: .
V gene: TRBV7-3
clone size: many
CDR3 protein: CASSPKDRLSDGYTF
CDR3 DNA: TGTGCCAGCAGCCCGAAAGACAGACTATCGGATGGCTACACCTTC

J gene: TRBJ2-7
CDR3 length: 15
D gene: TRBD1
V gene: TRBV18
clone size: many
CDR3 protein: CASSAGTGGPYEQYF
CDR3 DNA: TGTGCCAGCTCAGCCGGGACAGGGGGACCCTACGAGCAGTACTTC

J gene: TRBJ1-4
CDR3 length: 15
D gene: .
V gene: TRBV2
clone size: many
CDR3 protein: CASIPGTTFNEKLFF
CDR3 DNA: TGTGCCAGCATACCAGGCACGACTTTTAATGAAAAACTGTTTTTT

J gene: TRBJ1-5
CDR3 length: 13
D gene: .
V gene: TRBV7-2
clone size: once
CDR3 protein: CASSPRRIGDEHF
CDR3 DNA: TGTGCCAGCAGTCCTCGGAGGATTGGGGATGAGCATTTT

J gene: TRBJ1-2
CDR3 length: 14
D gene: TRBD1
V gene: TRBV7-2
clone size: many
CDR3 protein: CASSFARGNYGYTF
CDR3 DNA: TGTGCCAGCAGCTTCGCCAGGGGGAACTATGGCTACACCTTC

J gene: TRBJ1-2
CDR3 length: 12
D gene: TRBD1
V gene: TRBV2
clone size: many
CDR3 protein: CASTQGYYGYTF
CDR3 DNA: TGTGCCAGCACACAGGGGTACTATGGCTACACCTTC

J gene: TRBJ1-2
CDR3 length: 15
D gene: .
V gene: TRBV3-1
clone size: many
CDR3 protein: CASSPRPEGTYGYTF
CDR3 DNA: TGTGCCAGCAGCCCCAGACCCGAGGGGACGTATGGCTACACCTTC

J gene: TRBJ1-6
CDR3 length: 11
D gene: .
V gene: TRBV6-6
clone size: .
CDR3 protein: CAGARDSPLHF
CDR3 DNA: TGTGCCGGCGCGCGGGATTCACCCCTCCACTTT

J gene: TRBJ2-2
CDR3 length: 14
D gene: .
V gene: TRBV10-3
clone size: many
CDR3 protein: CAISDRPHTGELFF
CDR3 DNA: TGTGCCATCAGTGATCGACCGCACACCGGGGAGCTGTTTTTT

J gene: TRBJ2-1
CDR3 length: 15
D gene: TRBD2
V gene: TRBV18
clone size: .
CDR3 protein: CASSPEAGSYNEQFF
CDR3 DNA: TGTGCCAGCTCACCAGAAGCGGGGTCCTACAATGAGCAGTTCTTC

J gene: TRBJ2-5
CDR3 length: 14
D gene: .
V gene: TRBV7-9
clone size: many
CDR3 protein: CASSPVVGQETQYF
CDR3 DNA: TGTGCCAGCAGCCCGGTGGTGGGCCAAGAGACCCAGTACTTC

J gene: TRBJ1-1
CDR3 length: 13
D gene: TRBD1
V gene: TRBV6-5
clone size: .
CDR3 protein: CASSYLQGTEAFF
CDR3 DNA: TGTGCCAGCAGTTACTTACAGGGGACTGAAGCTTTCTTT

J gene: TRBJ2-2
CDR3 length: 17
D gene: .
V gene: TRBV4-2
clone size: many
CDR3 protein: CASSQVRQRPNTGELFF
CDR3 DNA: TGTGCCAGCAGCCAAGTACGGCAGCGACCTAACACCGGGGAGCTGTTTTTT

J gene: TRBJ2-1
CDR3 length: 16
D gene: TRBD1
V gene: TRBV20-1
clone size: .
CDR3 protein: CSARDSGQGLYNEQFF
CDR3 DNA: TGCAGTGCTAGAGATTCGGGACAGGGACTCTACAATGAGCAGTTCTTC

J gene: TRBJ2-3
CDR3 length: 18
D gene: TRBD1
V gene: TRBV6-1
clone size: few
CDR3 protein: CASSEDSRDRLLKDTQYF
CDR3 DNA: TGTGCCAGCAGTGAAGACAGCAGGGACAGACTTCTTAAAGATACGCAGTATTTT

J gene: TRBJ1-2
CDR3 length: 12
D gene: .
V gene: TRBV20-1
clone size: many
CDR3 protein: CSAEGGVYGYTF
CDR3 DNA: TGCAGTGCCGAGGGGGGGGTCTATGGCTACACCTTC

J gene: TRBJ2-1
CDR3 length: 13
D gene: .
V gene: TRBV20-1
clone size: many
CDR3 protein: CSAIQDSSSEQFF
CDR3 DNA: TGCAGTGCTATACAGGACAGTAGTAGTGAGCAGTTCTTC

J gene: TRBJ2-5
CDR3 length: 14
D gene: .
V gene: TRBV2
clone size: .
CDR3 protein: CASSATGLQETQYF
CDR3 DNA: TGTGCCAGCAGTGCAACAGGACTTCAAGAGACCCAGTACTTC

J gene: TRBJ2-4
CDR3 length: 14
D gene: .
V gene: TRBV27
clone size: .
CDR3 protein: CASSFRDSQNIQYF
CDR3 DNA: TGTGCCAGCAGTTTCCGAGACAGCCAAAACATTCAGTACTTC

J gene: TRBJ2-3
CDR3 length: 15
D gene: TRBD1
V gene: TRBV12-3/TRBV12-4
clone size: .
CDR3 protein: CASTRGQLYTDTQYF
CDR3 DNA: TGTGCCAGCACAAGGGGACAGCTATACACAGATACGCAGTATTTT

J gene: TRBJ2-3
CDR3 length: 14
D gene: .
V gene: TRBV12-3/TRBV12-4
clone size: .
CDR3 protein: CASSRGGITDTQYF
CDR3 DNA: TGTGCCAGCAGTCGGGGAGGAATCACAGATACGCAGTATTTT

J gene: TRBJ1-2
CDR3 length: 15
D gene: TRBD1
V gene: TRBV4-3
clone size: .
CDR3 protein: CASSPSGTDGYGYTF
CDR3 DNA: TGCGCCAGCAGCCCTAGCGGGACAGATGGTTATGGCTACACCTTC

J gene: TRBJ1-6
CDR3 length: 13
D gene: .
V gene: TRBV5-5
clone size: .
CDR3 protein: CASSLRVTSPLHF
CDR3 DNA: TGTGCCAGCAGCCTTCGGGTTACTTCACCCCTCCACTTT

J gene: TRBJ1-6
CDR3 length: 16
D gene: TRBD1
V gene: TRBV5-8
clone size: .
CDR3 protein: CASSYQQGMVRSPLHF
CDR3 DNA: TGTGCCAGCAGCTACCAACAGGGGATGGTGCGCTCACCCCTCCACTTT